This TCR beta chain originates from a study of radiotherapy plus CTLA-4 blockade in lung cancer. Generated by immunoSEQ multiplex PCR, the TCRdb table keeps only in-frame clones and is missing some. The table has fewer than 85,000 clones, around 84% seen once. V trimming: 3 bases; J trimming: 6 bases; junction bases outside the gene matches: 6. Germline-derived CDR1 and CDR2 are SGHDT and YYEEEE. The CDR3 length is 14 residues. With respect to this clone: The target antigen is unknown.

General study findings and limits: Blood saw expansion of tumor-derived TCR clones after radiotherapy plus ipilimumab. The best prediction of response reportedly came from early blood T cell clone dynamics, with interferon-beta.

The rearrangement uses TRBV5-6 and TRBJ2-3; 8 nucleotides match TRBD1. This clonotype originated in a human donor with non-small cell lung cancer who had stable disease on radiotherapy plus ipilimumab. This sample comprised peripheral blood, obtained from a patient treated with radiotherapy plus ipilimumab. This CDR3 reads CASSSDREWDTQYF. The CDR3 DNA reads TGTGCCAGCAGCTCGGACAGGGAATGGGATACGCAGTATTTT.